This T cell receptor beta chain was recovered during a study of T cell responses to AZD1222 COVID-19 vaccine. Overall study results and limits: The span of vaccine-associated CD4 TCRs extended across spike, with dominance at 160-218 and 743-854. Only 5 or 6 AZD1222 recipients were seropositive at baseline.

This clone was counted once. What it recognizes is unknown. Germline CDR1 reads ENHRY; CDR2 reads SYGVKD. V was clipped by 2 bases and J by 7 bases, with 11 bases between them. The CDR3 contains 13 residues. This table comes from immunoSEQ multiplex PCR, and its TCRdb copy is limited to in-frame clones, with some not included. The table lists 150,000 or so clones, roughly nine tenths of them singletons. The sample in question was peripheral blood, obtained 28 days after the second AZD1222 dose. This sequence was found in an adult who received the AZD1222 COVID-19 vaccine. V and J are TRBV10-3 and TRBJ1-2; D not certain. The CDR3 protein is CAISEGPTPGYTF. DNA of the CDR3: TGTGCCATCAGTGAGGGCCCGACCCCTGGCTACACCTTC.